The entry below describes one T cell receptor beta chain. Its antigen is currently unknown. The CDR3 runs 14 residues. Germline V gene lookup returns CDR1 SGHTA and CDR2 FQGNSA. Trimming cost V 0 bases and J 9 bases, with 12 bases left between them. The source of the sample is a study of T-cell reconstitution after alpha-beta-depleted transplantation in children. General study results and limits: In patients about two months after transplant, alpha-beta T cells reportedly arose from several hundred expanded graft clones.

A library of TCRbeta sequences, prepared with unique molecular identifiers, was generated. TCRdb itself ran the PCR reads through MiXCR, one entry per CDR3 protein. The sample carries about 830,000 distinct CDR3 sequences, 15% to 20% recorded once. The genes are TRBV7-2 and TRBJ2-1; the D is unclear. The origin of this receptor is a male patient aged 10 to 17 who had a stem cell transplant for acute lymphoblastic leukemia, so the T cells may come from the graft donor. Material: PBMCs, mostly from graft donor cells, obtained 360 days after TCRalphabeta/CD19-depleted stem cell transplant. The CDR3 loop reads CASSLAGGLFEQFF. In nucleotides, the CDR3 is TGTGCCAGCAGCTTAGCAGGTGGGCTCTTTGAGCAGTTCTTC.